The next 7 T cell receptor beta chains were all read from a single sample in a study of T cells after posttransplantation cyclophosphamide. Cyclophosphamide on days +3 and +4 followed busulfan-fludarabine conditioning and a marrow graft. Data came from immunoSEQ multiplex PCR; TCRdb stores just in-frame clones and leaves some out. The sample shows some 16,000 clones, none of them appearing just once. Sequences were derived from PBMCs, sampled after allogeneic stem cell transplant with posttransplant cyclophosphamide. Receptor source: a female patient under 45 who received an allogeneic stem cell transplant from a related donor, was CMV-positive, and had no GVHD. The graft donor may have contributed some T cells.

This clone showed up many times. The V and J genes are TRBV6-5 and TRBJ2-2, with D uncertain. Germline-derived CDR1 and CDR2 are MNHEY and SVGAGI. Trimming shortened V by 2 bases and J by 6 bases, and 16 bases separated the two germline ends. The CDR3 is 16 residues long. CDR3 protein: CASSYNYGQSAGELFF. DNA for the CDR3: TGTGCCAGCAGTTACAACTATGGTCAGAGCGCCGGGGAGCTGTTTTTT.

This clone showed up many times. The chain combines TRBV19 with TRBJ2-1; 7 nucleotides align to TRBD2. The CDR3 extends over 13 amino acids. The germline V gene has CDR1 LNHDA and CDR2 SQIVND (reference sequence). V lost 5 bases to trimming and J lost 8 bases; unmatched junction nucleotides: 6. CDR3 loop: CASSVRAGDEQFF. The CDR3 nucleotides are TGTGCCAGTAGTGTTAGGGCGGGGGATGAGCAGTTCTTC.

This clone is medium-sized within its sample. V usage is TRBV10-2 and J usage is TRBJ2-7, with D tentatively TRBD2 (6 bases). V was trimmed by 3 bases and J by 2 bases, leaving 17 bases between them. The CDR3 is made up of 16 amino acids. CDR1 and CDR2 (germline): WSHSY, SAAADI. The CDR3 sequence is CASSDNVGLMTYEQYF. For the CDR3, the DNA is TGCGCCAGCAGTGATAACGTGGGACTTATGACCTACGAGCAGTACTTC.

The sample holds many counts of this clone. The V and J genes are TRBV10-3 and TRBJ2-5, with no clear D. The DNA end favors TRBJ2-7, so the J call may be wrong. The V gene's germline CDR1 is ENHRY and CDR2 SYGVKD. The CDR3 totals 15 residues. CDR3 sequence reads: CAISESMGPTYEQYF. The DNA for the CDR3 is TGTGCCATCAGTGAGTCGATGGGCCCTACCTACGAGCAGTACTTC.

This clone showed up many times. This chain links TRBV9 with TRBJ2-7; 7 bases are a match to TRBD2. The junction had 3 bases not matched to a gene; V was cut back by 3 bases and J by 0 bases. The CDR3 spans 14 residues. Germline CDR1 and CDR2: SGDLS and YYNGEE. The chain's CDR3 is CASSAGGLSYEQYF. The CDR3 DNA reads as TGTGCCAGCAGCGCGGGAGGCCTCTCCTACGAGCAGTACTTC.

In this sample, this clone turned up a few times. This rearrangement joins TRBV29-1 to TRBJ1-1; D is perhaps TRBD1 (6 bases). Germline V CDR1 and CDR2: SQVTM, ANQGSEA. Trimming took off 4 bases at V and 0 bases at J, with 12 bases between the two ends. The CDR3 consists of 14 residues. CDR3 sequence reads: CSVVRGALNTEAFF. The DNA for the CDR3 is TGCAGCGTTGTCCGGGGGGCTTTGAACACTGAAGCTTTCTTT.

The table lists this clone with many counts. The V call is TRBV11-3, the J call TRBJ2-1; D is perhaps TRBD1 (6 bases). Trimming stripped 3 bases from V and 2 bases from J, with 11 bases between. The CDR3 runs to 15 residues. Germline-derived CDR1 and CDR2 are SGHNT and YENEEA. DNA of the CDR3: TGTGCCAGCAGCTTCGGACAGACCGCCTACAATGAGCAGTTCTTC. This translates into CASSFGQTAYNEQFF.